The rows below give T cell receptor beta chains drawn from one sample of a study of long-term antiretroviral therapy in people with HIV. The repertoire was sequenced with immunoSEQ multiplex PCR; TCRdb's copy has only in-frame clones and lacks some. The sample shows about 20,000 clones, 76% of them seen only once. Sequences were derived from unsorted PBMCs, sampled 0.5 years before starting antiretroviral therapy. These receptors were taken from a man between 18 and 29 years old with HIV. Both conserved end residues are part of each CDR3. D genes are given only for firm matches. Clone size is shown for a subset of rows, as once, few, many or a class of expanded clone.

cdr3_aa: CASSIARHTEAFF
cdr3_nt: TGTGCCAGTAGTATCGCCAGGCACACTGAAGCTTTCTTT
clone_size: NA
v_call: TRBV19
j_call: TRBJ1-1
d_call: NA

cdr3_aa: CASSQARGDTGELFF
cdr3_nt: TGTGCCAGCAGCCAAGCCAGGGGAGACACCGGGGAGCTGTTTTTT
clone_size: few
v_call: TRBV14
j_call: TRBJ2-2
d_call: NA

cdr3_aa: CASSQGQGVNTEAFF
cdr3_nt: TGCGCCAGCAGCCAAGGACAGGGGGTGAACACTGAAGCTTTCTTT
clone_size: few
v_call: TRBV4-1
j_call: TRBJ1-1
d_call: TRBD1

cdr3_aa: CASSVGQGSVYEQYF
cdr3_nt: TGTGCCAGCAGCGTAGGACAGGGTTCCGTGTACGAGCAGTACTTC
clone_size: few
v_call: TRBV9
j_call: TRBJ2-7
d_call: TRBD1

cdr3_aa: CASSLAGASSEQYF
cdr3_nt: TGTGCCAGCAGCTTGGCGGGGGCATCGAGCGAGCAGTACTTC
clone_size: few
v_call: TRBV5-4
j_call: TRBJ2-7
d_call: NA

cdr3_aa: CSVDSQDNSYEQYF
cdr3_nt: TGCAGCGTTGACTCGCAGGACAACTCCTACGAGCAGTACTTC
clone_size: NA
v_call: TRBV29-1
j_call: TRBJ2-7
d_call: NA

cdr3_aa: CASSDRGQGNGYTF
cdr3_nt: TGTGCCAGCAGTGACCGGGGACAGGGAAATGGCTACACCTTC
clone_size: NA
v_call: TRBV25-1
j_call: TRBJ1-2
d_call: TRBD1

cdr3_aa: CASSQERQGGTYNEQFF
cdr3_nt: TGCGCCAGCAGCCAAGAGCGGCAGGGGGGAACCTACAATGAGCAGTTCTTC
clone_size: NA
v_call: TRBV4-1
j_call: TRBJ2-1
d_call: NA

cdr3_aa: CASSPLGTPVEQFF
cdr3_nt: TGTGCCAGCAGCCCCCTAGGGACCCCAGTGGAGCAGTTCTTC
clone_size: NA
v_call: TRBV5-8
j_call: TRBJ2-1
d_call: NA

cdr3_aa: CASSQAPGNYYEQYF
cdr3_nt: TGCGCCAGCAGCCAAGCTCCAGGGAACTACTACGAGCAGTACTTC
clone_size: NA
v_call: TRBV4-1
j_call: TRBJ2-7
d_call: NA

cdr3_aa: CASRLLASSYNEQFF
cdr3_nt: TGCGCCAGCAGACTACTAGCGAGCTCCTACAATGAGCAGTTCTTC
clone_size: NA
v_call: TRBV5-1
j_call: TRBJ2-1
d_call: TRBD2

cdr3_aa: CASSFGQIYEQYF
cdr3_nt: TGTGCCAGCAGTTTTGGGCAGATCTACGAGCAGTACTTC
clone_size: NA
v_call: TRBV27
j_call: TRBJ2-7
d_call: NA

cdr3_aa: CASSLGVFRFF
cdr3_nt: TGCGCCAGCAGCTTGGGGGTTTTCCGGTTCTTC
clone_size: NA
v_call: TRBV5-1
j_call: TRBJ2-1
d_call: NA

cdr3_aa: CASSAGMSNQPQHF
cdr3_nt: TGTGCCAGCAGTGCGGGGATGAGCAATCAGCCCCAGCATTTT
clone_size: few
v_call: TRBV2
j_call: TRBJ1-5
d_call: NA

cdr3_aa: CAISESQDIEAFF
cdr3_nt: TGTGCCATCAGCGAGTCTCAGGACATCGAAGCTTTCTTT
clone_size: NA
v_call: TRBV10-3
j_call: TRBJ1-1
d_call: NA

cdr3_aa: CASTPGLIQETQYF
cdr3_nt: TGCGCCAGCACCCCGGGACTAATCCAAGAGACCCAGTACTTC
clone_size: NA
v_call: TRBV10-2
j_call: TRBJ2-5
d_call: TRBD2

cdr3_aa: CASRLAGASLRDEQFF
cdr3_nt: TGTGCCAGTAGGCTAGCGGGGGCATCACTCAGGGATGAGCAGTTCTTC
clone_size: NA
v_call: TRBV19
j_call: TRBJ2-1
d_call: TRBD2

cdr3_aa: CASSSLWGPDRGFGYTF
cdr3_nt: TGTGCCAGCAGTTCCTTGTGGGGGCCCGACAGGGGTTTCGGCTACACCTTC
clone_size: NA
v_call: TRBV28
j_call: TRBJ1-2
d_call: TRBD1

cdr3_aa: CASSVGVVPDTQYF
cdr3_nt: TGTGCCAGCAGCGTAGGTGTAGTACCAGATACGCAGTATTTT
clone_size: medium-sized
v_call: TRBV9
j_call: TRBJ2-3
d_call: NA

cdr3_aa: CASSQSLNTEAFF
cdr3_nt: TGCGCCAGCAGCCAATCGTTGAACACTGAAGCTTTCTTT
clone_size: NA
v_call: TRBV4-3
j_call: TRBJ1-1
d_call: NA

cdr3_aa: CASSLVGGGANVLTF
cdr3_nt: TGTGCCAGCAGCTTAGTAGGGGGAGGGGCCAACGTCCTGACTTTC
clone_size: NA
v_call: TRBV7-3
j_call: TRBJ2-6
d_call: NA

cdr3_aa: CASSLEAGGPKEQYF
cdr3_nt: TGTGCCAGCAGCTTAGAAGCGGGAGGGCCGAAGGAGCAGTACTTC
clone_size: NA
v_call: TRBV13
j_call: TRBJ2-7
d_call: TRBD2

cdr3_aa: CASSVGQGLQETQYF
cdr3_nt: TGTGCCAGCAGCGTAGGACAGGGGCTCCAAGAGACCCAGTACTTC
clone_size: once
v_call: TRBV9
j_call: TRBJ2-5
d_call: TRBD1

cdr3_aa: CATTTQGGSNQPQHF
cdr3_nt: TGTGCCACCACGACCCAGGGAGGTAGCAATCAGCCCCAGCATTTT
clone_size: NA
v_call: TRBV19
j_call: TRBJ1-5
d_call: NA

cdr3_aa: CASSPSRYTGELFF
cdr3_nt: TGTGCCAGCAGCCCCTCACGGTACACCGGGGAGCTGTTTTTT
clone_size: once
v_call: TRBV13
j_call: TRBJ2-2
d_call: NA

cdr3_aa: CATLAQNTEAFF
cdr3_nt: TGTGCCACCCTAGCCCAGAACACTGAAGCTTTCTTT
clone_size: NA
v_call: TRBV19
j_call: TRBJ1-1
d_call: NA

cdr3_aa: CASSYSTGALTEAFF
cdr3_nt: TGTGCCAGCAGTTACTCGACGGGGGCCCTCACTGAAGCTTTCTTT
clone_size: NA
v_call: TRBV6-5
j_call: TRBJ1-1
d_call: NA

cdr3_aa: CASTAGAPGELFF
cdr3_nt: TGTGCCAGTACCGCGGGGGCGCCCGGGGAGCTGTTTTTT
clone_size: once
v_call: TRBV19
j_call: TRBJ2-2
d_call: NA

cdr3_aa: CASSFTGLNTEAFF
cdr3_nt: TGTGCCAGCAGCTTCACGGGGCTCAACACTGAAGCTTTCTTT
clone_size: NA
v_call: TRBV13
j_call: TRBJ1-1
d_call: NA

cdr3_aa: CASSSSRDRGRYGYTF
cdr3_nt: TGTGCCAGCAGTTCCTCGCGGGACAGGGGGCGTTATGGCTACACCTTC
clone_size: NA
v_call: TRBV27
j_call: TRBJ1-2
d_call: TRBD1

cdr3_aa: CASSPSAGMYNEQFF
cdr3_nt: TGTGCCAGCTCACCATCAGCGGGGATGTACAATGAGCAGTTCTTC
clone_size: NA
v_call: TRBV18
j_call: TRBJ2-1
d_call: TRBD2

cdr3_aa: CASSLAPEALGYGYTF
cdr3_nt: TGTGCCAGCAGCTTAGCGCCGGAGGCGTTGGGCTATGGCTACACCTTC
clone_size: NA
v_call: TRBV7-8
j_call: TRBJ1-2
d_call: NA

cdr3_aa: CASTDRANYGYTF
cdr3_nt: TGTGCCAGTACTGACAGAGCTAACTATGGCTACACCTTC
clone_size: NA
v_call: TRBV19
j_call: TRBJ1-2
d_call: NA

cdr3_aa: CASRWTSEGEQYF
cdr3_nt: TGTGCCAGCAGATGGACCAGCGAGGGCGAGCAGTACTTC
clone_size: NA
v_call: TRBV6-1
j_call: TRBJ2-7
d_call: NA

cdr3_aa: CASSPRRGTDYSNQPQHF
cdr3_nt: TGTGCCAGCAGCCCCCGACGAGGGACAGACTATAGCAATCAGCCCCAGCATTTT
clone_size: NA
v_call: TRBV21-1
j_call: TRBJ1-5
d_call: NA

cdr3_aa: CASSFIGGDEQYF
cdr3_nt: TGCGCCAGCAGCTTCATAGGGGGCGACGAGCAGTACTTC
clone_size: few
v_call: TRBV5-1
j_call: TRBJ2-7
d_call: TRBD1

cdr3_aa: CASEGGQDTEAFF
cdr3_nt: TGTGCCAGCGAGGGGGGGCAGGACACTGAAGCTTTCTTT
clone_size: once
v_call: TRBV5-5
j_call: TRBJ1-1
d_call: NA

cdr3_aa: CASSLSGRAGEQYF
cdr3_nt: TGTGCCAGTAGTCTTAGCGGGAGGGCCGGCGAGCAGTACTTC
clone_size: few
v_call: TRBV19
j_call: TRBJ2-7
d_call: TRBD2

cdr3_aa: CASSFGQGVSGEQFF
cdr3_nt: TGTGCCAGCAGCTTCGGACAGGGGGTATCGGGTGAGCAGTTCTTC
clone_size: NA
v_call: TRBV5-5
j_call: TRBJ2-1
d_call: TRBD1

cdr3_aa: CASSSEEGAYEQYF
cdr3_nt: TGTGCCAGCAGCTCGGAAGAGGGGGCCTACGAGCAGTACTTC
clone_size: NA
v_call: TRBV5-6
j_call: TRBJ2-7
d_call: NA

cdr3_aa: CASSLIDRAEAFF
cdr3_nt: TGTGCCAGCAGCTTAATCGACAGGGCTGAAGCTTTCTTT
clone_size: NA
v_call: TRBV13
j_call: TRBJ1-1
d_call: TRBD1

cdr3_aa: CASSVGGSTDTQYF
cdr3_nt: TGTGCCAGCAGCGTAGGAGGCAGCACAGATACGCAGTATTTT
clone_size: NA
v_call: TRBV9
j_call: TRBJ2-3
d_call: NA

cdr3_aa: CASSLWPTETQYF
cdr3_nt: TGTGCCAGCAGCTTATGGCCTACTGAGACCCAGTACTTC
clone_size: NA
v_call: TRBV7-9
j_call: TRBJ2-5
d_call: NA

cdr3_aa: CASTHPALRAGASTGELFF
cdr3_nt: TGTGCCAGCACCCACCCCGCCCTAAGAGCGGGAGCGTCCACCGGGGAGCTGTTTTTT
clone_size: NA
v_call: TRBV7-9
j_call: TRBJ2-2
d_call: TRBD2

cdr3_aa: CASSFGGVGETQYF
cdr3_nt: TGTGCCAGCAGCTTCGGCGGGGTAGGGGAGACCCAGTACTTC
clone_size: NA
v_call: TRBV7-9
j_call: TRBJ2-5
d_call: NA

cdr3_aa: CASSDSTSGRPGELFF
cdr3_nt: TGTGCCAGCAGTGACTCCACTAGCGGGAGACCCGGGGAGCTGTTTTTT
clone_size: NA
v_call: TRBV6-4
j_call: TRBJ2-2
d_call: TRBD2

cdr3_aa: CASSSLAGANQETQYF
cdr3_nt: TGTGCCAGCAGCTCGTTAGCGGGGGCCAACCAAGAGACCCAGTACTTC
clone_size: NA
v_call: TRBV11-2
j_call: TRBJ2-5
d_call: TRBD2

cdr3_aa: CAIWESYNSPLHF
cdr3_nt: TGTGCCATCTGGGAGTCTTATAATTCACCCCTCCACTTT
clone_size: once
v_call: TRBV6-6
j_call: TRBJ1-6
d_call: NA

cdr3_aa: CASSLTANQPQHF
cdr3_nt: TGTGCCAGCAGCTTAACAGCGAATCAGCCCCAGCATTTT
clone_size: NA
v_call: TRBV11-2
j_call: TRBJ1-5
d_call: NA

cdr3_aa: CASSLGPSANTEAFF
cdr3_nt: TGTGCCAGCAGTTTAGGACCGTCCGCGAACACTGAAGCTTTCTTT
clone_size: NA
v_call: TRBV28
j_call: TRBJ1-1
d_call: NA

cdr3_aa: CASTLPDTANYGYTF
cdr3_nt: TGTGCCAGCACCCTCCCGGACACAGCTAACTATGGCTACACCTTC
clone_size: NA
v_call: TRBV7-9
j_call: TRBJ1-2
d_call: NA

cdr3_aa: CASSLGLGHYTF
cdr3_nt: TGTGCCAGCAGCTTGGGGTTGGGCCACTACACCTTC
clone_size: NA
v_call: TRBV5-6
j_call: TRBJ1-2
d_call: NA

cdr3_aa: CSVGTGQETQYF
cdr3_nt: TGCAGCGTTGGGACAGGTCAAGAGACCCAGTACTTC
clone_size: few
v_call: TRBV29-1
j_call: TRBJ2-5
d_call: TRBD1

cdr3_aa: CASSSLGQEKENYGYTF
cdr3_nt: TGTGCCAGCAGTTCCCTGGGACAGGAAAAAGAAAACTATGGCTACACCTTC
clone_size: NA
v_call: TRBV28
j_call: TRBJ1-2
d_call: TRBD1